The clone carrying this TCR beta chain was counted between two and nine times. MiXCR, run by TCRdb on the reads, gives a single entry per CDR3 protein. The table includes 88,000 or so distinct CDR3 sequences, about 28% detected once. The data were obtained in a study of type 1 regulatory T cells. Trimming left V 0 bases short and J 5 bases short, with 12 bases between. Germline V gene sequence: CDR1 LGHNA, CDR2 YSLEER. The CDR3 totals 15 residues. This TCR derives from a human donor in good health. Sequences were obtained from CD4+ T cells, either the whole sample or a sorted fraction (not recorded which). The chain is built from TRBV4-3 and TRBJ2-3; maybe TRBD1 (6 bases). CDR3 residues: CASSQEGLGGDTQYF. As DNA, the CDR3 is TGCGCCAGCAGCCAAGAGGGTTTAGGGGGAGATACGCAGTATTTT.